Below are 30 T cell receptor beta chains sequenced from a single sample in a study of response to subunit inactivated influenza vaccine. MiXCR was run by TCRdb on the RT-PCR reads, yielding one entry per CDR3 protein. The profile shows approximately 530,000 distinct CDR3 sequences, roughly 13% of them singletons. Source: PBMCs from blood, taken more than 35 days after vaccination. Source of these receptors: a man aged 50-60 years who received an inactivated influenza vaccine.

The chain recombines TRBV4-3 with TRBJ1-2, with 12 bases matching TRBD1. The junction had 6 bases not matched to a gene; V was cut back by 2 bases and J by 8 bases. From germline, CDR1 is LGHNA and CDR2 YSLEER. The CDR3 length is 15 residues. CDR3 in amino acids: CASSQTGQGAWGYTF. The CDR3 DNA is TGCGCCAGCAGCCAAACGGGACAGGGGGCGTGGGGCTACACCTTC.

This clonotype was seen ten or more times. The CDR3 DNA reads TGCAGTGCTAGAGGGGAGCGGGAGGTCTACGAGCAGTACTTC. It yields the protein CSARGEREVYEQYF. The chain combines TRBV20-1 with TRBJ2-7; TRBD2 agrees at 9 bases. This CDR3 has 14 amino acids. CDR1 is DFQATT, CDR2 SNEGSKA, per germline (reference sequence). V gave up 1 base and J gave up 3 bases; unmatched junction bases: 4.

The J gene is TRBJ1-4, the V gene TRBV11-3; D is possibly TRBD1 (5 bases). Trimming pared 0 bases from V and 0 bases from J, leaving 11 bases between. Germline V CDR1 and CDR2: SGHNT, YENEEA. The CDR3 runs 17 residues. The CDR3 here is CASSLELGTPTNEKLFF. The DNA of the CDR3 is TGTGCCAGCAGCTTAGAATTAGGGACGCCAACTAATGAAAAACTGTTTTTT.

This clonotype was counted a few times. The rearrangement links TRBV4-2 to TRBJ1-3, with D unclear. The CDR3 is made up of 16 amino acids. V gave up 0 bases and J gave up 4 bases, with 13 bases separating them. The germline V gene encodes CDR1 LGHNA and CDR2 YNFKEQ. CDR3 DNA: TGTGCCAGCAGCCAAGATATTTGGGCCAGCGGAAACACCATATATTTT. Its protein product is CASSQDIWASGNTIYF.

This clonotype was counted at least ten times. DNA for the CDR3: TGCAGTGCTAGGGGGACTAGCGGGAGTGCGAACACCGGGGAGCTGTTTTTT. Amino acids: CSARGTSGSANTGELFF. The V and J genes are TRBV20-1 and TRBJ2-2, with 14 bases lining up with TRBD2. CDR1 DFQATT and CDR2 SNEGSKA come from the germline V gene (reference sequence). The J segment lost 0 bases and the V segment lost 3 bases, leaving 3 bases of the junction unmatched. The CDR3 consists of 17 residues.

V and J are TRBV19 and TRBJ2-1; 8 bases agree with TRBD2. The V gene's germline CDR1 is LNHDA and CDR2 SQIVND (reference sequence). J was trimmed by 6 bases and V by 2 bases; bases with no gene match: 12. This CDR3 contains 17 residues. The CDR3 here is CASSIKLAGPTSNEQFF. The CDR3 bases are TGTGCCAGTAGTATAAAGCTAGCGGGCCCGACTTCCAATGAGCAGTTCTTC. The complete variable domain, with remaining parts taken from reference TRBV19 and TRBJ2-1, reads DGGITQSPKYLFRKEGQNVTLSCEQNLNHDAMYWYRQDPGQGLRLIYYSQIVNDFQKGDIAEGYSVSREKKESFPLTVTSAQKNPTAFYLCASSIKLAGPTSNEQFFGPGTRLTVL.

The chain joins TRBV5-1 to TRBJ2-1; 8 nucleotides agree with TRBD2. The CDR3 length is 18 residues. J was trimmed by 0 bases and V by 0 bases; bases with no gene match: 8. Germline values: CDR1 SGHRS, CDR2 YFSETQ. CDR3 in amino acids: CASSLAAGTRSSYNEQFF. The DNA for the CDR3 is TGCGCCAGCAGCTTGGCGGCCGGGACTAGGAGCTCCTACAATGAGCAGTTCTTC.

There are a few counts of this clonotype. The gene calls are TRBV12-3 or TRBV12-4 and TRBJ1-2; D possibly corresponds to TRBD1 (5 bases). The ends were cut back, 7 bases at V and 6 bases at J, with 12 bases in the middle. The CDR3 is 12 amino acids. The CDR3 here is CASTEDIHGYTF. In nucleotides, the CDR3 is TGTGCCAGCACCGAGGACATACATGGCTACACCTTC.

The chain is built from TRBV10-3 and TRBJ2-1; D remains unclear. Germline assignment: CDR1 ENHRY and CDR2 SYGVKD. The CDR3 runs to 14 residues. Trimming stripped 6 bases from V and 7 bases from J, with 16 bases between. The CDR3 region has the DNA TGTGCCATCAGCCATGCCCTAGTCACGAATGAGCAGTTCTTC. Protein: CAISHALVTNEQFF.

The chain recombines TRBV20-1 with TRBJ2-3, with 8 positions matching TRBD1. V lost 0 bases to trimming and J lost 14 bases; unmatched junction nucleotides: 10. Germline V lookup: CDR1 DFQATT, CDR2 SNEGSKA (reference sequence). CDR3 length: 13 residues. Here the CDR3 reads CSARDSITGGPYF. CDR3 coding DNA: TGCAGTGCTAGAGATAGTATAACAGGGGGTCCGTATTTT.

The chain links TRBV7-3 to TRBJ2-3; no firm D call. V lost 2 bases to trimming and J lost 4 bases, with 10 bases between them. The CDR3 is made up of 14 amino acids. Germline V gene sequence: CDR1 SGHTA, CDR2 FQGTGA. The CDR3 DNA sequence: TGTGCCAGCAGCTTATGGGATGGCGCAGATACGCAGTATTTT. The encoded protein is CASSLWDGADTQYF.

The chain is built from TRBV6-2 or TRBV6-3 and TRBJ2-5; D is unresolved. V lost 4 bases and J lost 1, with 13 bases in between. CDR1 MNHEY and CDR2 SVGEGT come from the germline V gene. This CDR3 region has 15 residues. The chain's CDR3 is CASSLLGIRQETQYF. The CDR3 bases are TGTGCCAGCAGTTTATTAGGGATTCGCCAAGAGACCCAGTACTTC.

The rearrangement uses TRBV12-3 or TRBV12-4 and TRBJ2-1, with D perhaps TRBD1 (5 bases). This CDR3 spans 15 amino acids. Trimming stripped 4 bases from V and 0 bases from J, with 10 bases between. The CDR3 coding sequence is TGTGCCAGCAGTTGGCGGACAAGCTCCTACAATGAGCAGTTCTTC. Translating it yields CASSWRTSSYNEQFF.

The rearrangement joins TRBV7-2 to TRBJ2-1, with D tentatively TRBD2 (6 bases). Looked up from germline, CDR1 is SGHTA and CDR2 is FQGNSA. The CDR3 contains 15 residues. V was trimmed by 5 bases and J by 4 bases, leaving 15 bases between them. CDR3 loop: CASSPPPLAYNEQFF. The CDR3 bases are TGTGCCAGCAGCCCACCCCCACTAGCTTACAATGAGCAGTTCTTC.

A few counts support this clonotype. J is TRBJ2-7 and V is TRBV14, with a weak D call TRBD1 (6 bases). Per germline, CDR1 SGHDN and CDR2 FVKESK. With 4 bases removed from V and 8 bases from J, the gap between germline ends came to 15 bases. This CDR3 region has 13 residues. The CDR3 protein is CASSPGTPRKQYF. In DNA, the CDR3 is TGTGCCAGCAGCCCAGGGACACCCAGGAAGCAGTACTTC.

The gene calls are TRBV20-1 and TRBJ1-2; D not certain. This CDR3 has 14 amino acids. V lost 4 bases, J lost 5 bases, and 17 bases lay in between. CDR1 is DFQATT, CDR2 SNEGSKA, per germline (reference sequence). The CDR3 nucleotides read TGCAGTGCTAAATTGGCAGGCAAATCGTATGGCTACACCTTC. Protein sequence: CSAKLAGKSYGYTF.

The chain combines TRBV11-2 with TRBJ2-7; D is tentatively TRBD1 or TRBD2 (5 bases each). V was trimmed by 7 bases and J by 5 bases, leaving 18 bases between them. This CDR3 contains 14 residues. The V gene's germline CDR1 is SGHAT and CDR2 FQNNGV. This chain's CDR3 is CASTRDGLLDEQYF. The DNA for the CDR3 is TGTGCCAGCACCCGGGACGGACTCTTGGACGAGCAGTACTTC.

This rearrangement joins TRBV12-3 or TRBV12-4 to TRBJ2-3, with TRBD2 identical over 14 bases. The ends lost 6 bases at V and 2 bases at J; junction bases unmatched: 4. The CDR3 covers 16 residues. The chain's CDR3 is CASRRGLAGATDTQYF. DNA for the CDR3: TGTGCCAGCAGGCGGGGACTAGCGGGAGCCACAGATACGCAGTATTTT.

This clonotype was recorded a few times. V gene TRBV10-3 combines with J gene TRBJ2-2; 7 nucleotides match TRBD2. The junction had 6 bases not matched to a gene; V was cut back by 6 bases and J by 5 bases. CDR1 ENHRY and CDR2 SYGVKD come from the germline V gene. The CDR3 is 14 residues long. The CDR3, as DNA: TGTGCCATCAGGGCTAGCGGAGATACCGGGGAGCTGTTTTTT. Translating gives CAIRASGDTGELFF.

V is TRBV11-2 and J is TRBJ2-7; 7 bases are shared with TRBD1. Trimming at V came to 4 bases and at J to 4 bases, leaving 10 bases not matched to a gene. Germline V gene lookup returns CDR1 SGHAT and CDR2 FQNNGV. The CDR3 runs 15 residues. CDR3 DNA sequence: TGTGCCAGCAGCTCCTTGACAGGGACCTTATACGAGCAGTACTTC. Translated, it gives CASSSLTGTLYEQYF.

The V call is TRBV4-1, the J call TRBJ1-6, with 7 bases aligning to TRBD1. The CDR3 length is 16 residues. After removal of 1 base from V and 7 bases from J, the junction contained 7 bases not matched to a gene. Germline loops: CDR1 MGHRA, CDR2 YSYEKL. The CDR3 loop reads CASSQAYHRGNSPLHF. The DNA for the CDR3 is TGCGCCAGCAGCCAAGCGTACCACAGGGGCAATTCACCCCTCCACTTT.

The chain combines TRBV5-1 with TRBJ2-7, with a tentative D call TRBD1 (6 bases). CDR1 SGHRS and CDR2 YFSETQ come from the germline V gene. Trimming removed 4 bases at V and 6 bases at J, with 26 bases between. This CDR3 has 17 amino acids. The CDR3, as DNA: TGCGCCAGCAGCGGTACAGGGAATCGGGTAGTCCCAGGCGAGCAGTACTTC. It codes for CASSGTGNRVVPGEQYF.

This clonotype was seen ten or more times. The V gene is TRBV10-3, the J gene TRBJ1-1; D remains unclear. Germline loops: CDR1 ENHRY, CDR2 SYGVKD. The CDR3 has 13 amino acids. V was trimmed by 3 bases and J by 1 base, leaving 6 bases between them. CDR3 DNA sequence: TGTGCCATCAGTGATAAGGGGAACACTGAAGCTTTCTTT. Protein sequence: CAISDKGNTEAFF.

The CDR3 spells CATSDAGTSGYNEQFF. In DNA form, the CDR3 reads TGTGCCACCAGTGATGCCGGGACTAGCGGCTACAATGAGCAGTTCTTC. J is TRBJ2-1 and V is TRBV24-1; 11 bases match TRBD2. The CDR3 sequence is 16 residues long. The junction had 3 bases not matched to a gene; V was cut back by 3 bases and J by 3 bases. Germline lookup yields CDR1 KGHDR and CDR2 SFDVKD.

V and J are TRBV9 and TRBJ2-5, with TRBD2 as a possible D gene (6 bases). CDR3 size: 13 residues. Germline CDR1 and CDR2: SGDLS and YYNGEE. V lost 2 bases, J lost 8 bases, and 13 bases lay in between. CDR3 loop: CASSVGDSDTQYF. The DNA for the CDR3 is TGTGCCAGCAGCGTGGGGGACTCAGACACCCAGTACTTC.

This clonotype was detected only a few times. The chain employs TRBV6-5 and TRBJ1-6; D gene unclear. Trimming took off 4 bases at V and 0 bases at J, with 13 bases between the two ends. The CDR3 is 17 amino acids. The germline V gene has CDR1 MNHEY and CDR2 SVGAGI. The CDR3 DNA reads as TGTGCCAGCAGTTTAACAGCGATGAGCTCCTATAATTCACCCCTCCACTTT. The encoded protein is CASSLTAMSSYNSPLHF.

This chain connects TRBV29-1 to TRBJ2-5; D perhaps matches TRBD2 (6 bases). The CDR3 has 12 amino acids. The germline V and J ends were trimmed by 6 bases and 7 bases, with 15 bases remaining between them. In germline, CDR1 is SQVTM, CDR2 ANQGSEA. CDR3 in DNA: TGCAGCGTCGAGCGGGCCACAGGGACCCAGTACTTC. Translation gives CSVERATGTQYF.

The rearrangement joins TRBV6-1 to TRBJ1-1, with D possibly matching TRBD1 (5 bases). Germline CDR1 is MNHNS and CDR2 is SASEGT. V lost 6 bases, J lost 4 bases, and 12 bases lay in between. This CDR3 comprises 13 residues. As DNA, the CDR3 is TGTGCCAGCAGACGACAGACAGCCACTGAAGCTTTCTTT. Amino acids: CASRRQTATEAFF.

This clonotype showed up just a few times. The V and J genes are TRBV9 and TRBJ1-1; TRBD1 agrees at 12 bases. The V and J ends lost 3 bases and 11 bases, in that order; junction bases with no gene match: 14. The CDR3 extends over 16 amino acids. The germline V gene encodes CDR1 SGDLS and CDR2 YYNGEE. In nucleotides, the CDR3 is TGTGCCAGCAGCGCAGCCTCGGGACAGGGGGCGTGGGTCGCTTTCTTT. Amino acid sequence: CASSAASGQGAWVAFF.

This clonotype was found a few times. The genes are TRBV5-1 and TRBJ2-1, with TRBD1 matching 10 bases. V was pared by 8 bases and J by 7 bases, with 6 bases of the junction left unmatched. This CDR3 comprises 13 residues. Germline CDR1 SGHRS, CDR2 YFSETQ. Here the CDR3 reads CASGTGVVNEQFF. DNA of the CDR3: TGCGCCAGTGGGACAGGGGTTGTTAATGAGCAGTTCTTC.